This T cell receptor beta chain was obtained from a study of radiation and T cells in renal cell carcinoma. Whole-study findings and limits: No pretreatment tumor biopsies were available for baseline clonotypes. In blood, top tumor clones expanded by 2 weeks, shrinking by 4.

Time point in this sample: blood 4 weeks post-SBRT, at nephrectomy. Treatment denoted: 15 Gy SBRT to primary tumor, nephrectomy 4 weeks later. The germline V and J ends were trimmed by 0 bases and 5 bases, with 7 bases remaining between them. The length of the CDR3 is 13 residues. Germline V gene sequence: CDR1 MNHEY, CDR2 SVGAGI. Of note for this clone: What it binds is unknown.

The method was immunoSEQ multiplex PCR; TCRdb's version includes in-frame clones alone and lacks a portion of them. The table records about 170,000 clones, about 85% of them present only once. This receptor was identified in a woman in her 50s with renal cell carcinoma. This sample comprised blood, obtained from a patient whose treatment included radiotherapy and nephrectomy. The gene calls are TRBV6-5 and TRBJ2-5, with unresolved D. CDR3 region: CASSYSHSETQYF. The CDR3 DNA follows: TGTGCCAGCAGTTACTCGCATTCCGAGACCCAGTACTTC.